This TCR beta chain is drawn from a study of cytomegalovirus exposure and HLA in healthy donors (dated by TCRdb to the late 2010s). With regard to the full study: An earlier analysis of some 550 of the donors reported about 250 Gb of sequence data and roughly 110 million unique TCR beta sequences from 150 million to 200 million T cells. Among about 370 genotyped donors of the cohort, an average of approximately 220,000 unique TCR beta nucleotide sequences was sequenced per donor, of which approximately 18% were non-productive. The study profiled the T cell repertoires of around 700 subjects by immunosequencing and related them to cytomegalovirus serostatus. To predict cytomegalovirus infection status, the study brought together high-throughput TCR immunosequencing, statistical association of individual TCRs with disease status, and machine learning. The aim of the study was to test whether cataloging public T cell receptors could identify signatures of past pathogen exposure. In addition to the first cohort of approximately 650 subjects, a separate validation cohort of about 120 different subjects was used. Donor age, sex, ethnicity and CMV serostatus were compiled alongside the repertoire data. A later genetic analysis took genome-wide SNP genotypes for about three fifths of the roughly 670 donors and used that subset as a discovery cohort. Among the roughly 390 genotyped donors, under 90% belonged to the genetic ancestry cluster associated with self-reported Caucasian donors. To study patterns of TCR occurrence, a later analysis re-analyzed previously published TCR beta repertoires from several hundred donors and added high-resolution HLA genotyping. Both class I and class II loci were covered by HLA typing, at four-digit resolution. The later analysis used no new phenotypic data to find candidate immune exposures, relying instead on TCR beta sequences and their occurrence across donors. Typing coverage varied by locus: about 629-630 donors for A, B, C, DRB1 and DQB1; roughly 560 for DQA1; over 600 for DPA1; approximately 450 for DPB1. Every discovery cohort repertoire had been produced on one sequencing platform. Four or five DR-DQ haplotypes were treated as single units for association and clustering because of strong linkage in the cohort. Approximately 330 gigabases of sequencing data and around 80 million unique TCR sequences made up an early release that covered nearly 650 HLA-typed donors. An earlier analysis of approximately 500 of the donors applied high-throughput TCR beta sequencing to assess whether each TCR beta V gene segment acted as functional or pseudogenic. General conclusions and limits of the study: The study gave a list of roughly 150 TCR beta chains associated with cytomegalovirus. Only TCR beta chains were sequenced in this cohort, and the absence of alpha or paired-chain data limited detectable features. In a later analysis, most CMV-associated TCR beta chains were found to appear HLA-restricted, with HLA associations seemingly driven largely by CMV exposure. In vitro tests confirmed that a few of the cytomegalovirus-associated TCR beta chains recognize cytomegalovirus antigens. Across donors, most TCR sequences were observed very rarely, whereas some public TCRs were present in many individuals. Several of the top co-occurrence clusters appeared to be linked to parvovirus B19, influenza, CMV and Epstein-Barr virus, according to a later analysis. Because HLA typing was missing for some donors at each locus, association tests included only the typed subset. In a later analysis, the rate of TCR association differed among HLA loci, with DRB1 alleles having the most associated TCRs and HLA-C alleles having the fewest. According to a later genetic analysis, donors in an Asian-associated ancestry cluster had fewer N-insertions in productive TCRs than the roughly 670-donor mean. Immune exposure information for the cohort was limited to CMV serostatus. Linkage disequilibrium might explain the correlated functional status among segregating V segments, but an unknown experimental factor could not be ruled out. Because the 87-base-pair reads could not distinguish some IMGT-functional V segments, including TRBV6-2 and TRBV6-3, those segments were excluded. A further reported finding was that TCR beta sequences accurately predicted the HLA-A and HLA-B alleles for most subjects in the first cohort. When HLA alleles, especially DR and DQ, strongly co-occurred, attributing TCR associations to individual alleles was difficult. The presence/absence analyses assumed that sequencing depth was roughly uniform across donors, and that assumption may not be true. Compared with equally common non-associated chains, HLA-associated TCR beta chains in a later analysis were more clonally expanded and had lower generation probabilities. The sequencing pipeline was judged likely to have produced a cluster of highly shared sequence variants as a technical artifact. Broadly in line with IMGT annotations, most TCR beta V segments showed up in productive rearrangements about 87% or about 30% of the time in an earlier analysis of 587 of the donors. The classifier was reported to diagnose cytomegalovirus status with high specificity and sensitivity in both the original and validation cohorts. Because counts were too low, seventeen rarely observed V segments, including chromosome 9 orphons, were left out of the earlier analysis of 500 to 650 of the donors. V-gene and J-gene trimming of TCR beta chains was associated with a missense DCLRE1C variant in a later genetic analysis, and the association was replicated in an independent cohort. Specific HLA alleles were associated with some 15,000 TCR beta sequences at a false discovery rate of 0.05 in a later analysis. It was suggested by the authors that the approach could potentially be generalized to other disease states and immunological phenotypes.

There are 18 amino acids in the CDR3, from cysteine to phenylalanine inclusive. Only the CDR3 DNA is retained, 54 bases long and in frame from the first base. Trimming at the junction amounts to 2 bases on V and 1 base on J, and the germline ends lie 21 bases apart. CDR1 and CDR2, looked up from the germline V gene, are MGHRA and YSYEKL. Comments on this clone: Its binding antigen is unknown. It has no much larger one-base neighbor in the sample; base qualities were not kept.

In total, 630 or so healthy bone marrow donors made up the cohort. At the time of sampling, every cohort member was nominally healthy, though immune exposures that went unrecorded were likely present. The donor was CMV seropositive and belonged to the group of about 290 seropositive cohort members. A peripheral blood sample was collected from each donor, and TCR beta sequencing was performed on peripheral blood mononuclear cells. Genomic DNA extraction from the blood cell samples was performed with the Qiagen DNeasy Blood Extraction Kit. Library generation was performed with the immunoSEQ multiplex PCR assay. For the multiplex PCR, a mixture combining 60 forward primers for TCR Vbeta segments and 13 reverse primers for TCR Jbeta segments was used. The CDR3 region of rearranged TCR beta genes was amplified from genomic DNA with a multiplex PCR assay. On the Illumina HiSeq System, the amplified TCR beta libraries were sequenced as 87-base-pair reads. Under the source paper's analysis protocol: Across the 500 to 750 repertoires, a later analysis counted tens of millions of unique TCR beta chains, around 10 million of which were shared by at least two donors. A nearest-neighbor algorithm error-corrected the raw reads and collapsed the reads into unique sequences, merging closely related sequences to remove PCR and sequencing errors. To assign V, D and J gene segments, CDR3 sequences were aligned to IMGT reference sequences. For a sequence to be retained, a match of at least six nucleotides was required to both a V gene segment and a J gene segment. A rearrangement counted as productive if the CDR3 had no stop codons and remained in frame with V and J, and every other rearrangement counted as non-productive. CDR3 was defined according to IMGT convention as the region running from the second conserved V-encoded cysteine to the conserved J-encoded phenylalanine. In an earlier analysis of around 570 of the donors, sequences lacking an unambiguous match to a single V gene segment were excluded. An earlier analysis of approximately 590 of the donors classified V segments as functional when productive rearrangements were above 56.7% and as segregating when the standard deviation between donors was above 5%. A statistical classification framework was built for diagnosing cytomegalovirus status from the catalog of TCR beta chain sequences. In a later analysis, TCR nucleotide sequences were compared against IMGT/GENE-DB human TR gene sequences so that V and J genes could be assigned. In a later analysis, CDR3 sequences and most-parsimonious VDJ recombination scenarios were assigned using the TCRdist pipeline. A later analysis defined each TCR beta chain by its CDR3 amino acid sequence plus V-gene family, and excluded reads lacking a unique V-gene family. In a later analysis, approximately 640 highly shared, low-generation-probability nucleotide sequences were removed to address suspected cross-contamination and a sequencing artifact. A later analysis calculated a clonal expansion index for each public chain from normalized within-repertoire ranks of inferred template counts. A later analysis computed generation probabilities with a VDJ recombination model fitted to out-of-frame rearrangements, and checked the results against IGoR. Hypergeometric tests were used in a later analysis to score TCR-TCR, TCR-HLA and TCR-CMV co-occurrence, with a repertoire-size bias correction applied to the TCR pairs. False discovery rates were estimated in a later analysis by permuting HLA or CMV assignments 20 times. A later analysis grouped co-occurring TCRs with DBSCAN, adding TCRdist sequence similarity when clustering within HLA-allele-positive subsets. Co-occurrence clustering excluded repertoires with fewer than 30,000 or more than 120,000 public chains, plus five with anomalous nucleotide sharing. TCRdb re-hosts the immuneACCESS table, in-frame sequences only. Its copies lack some clones; in the studies checked, an unresolved V gene accounts for under half of them, and the cause for the rest is not known. Clonal size and the V and J genes are those of that table, whereas D and trimming came from the DNA. This sample has about 180,000 clones in its table, and more than 70% of those were observed once. The ten largest account for roughly 1.4% of the sample.

This sequence originates from a girl aged 10 to 17 in good health and CMV-seropositive. The receptor chain draws on TRBV4-1 and TRBJ2-7; D gene: possibly TRBD2, on 5 matching bases. The specimen was PBMCs. The CDR3 protein: CASSQSVFGDRGSYEQYF. The DNA sequence reads TGCGCCAGCAGCCAATCTGTTTTCGGTGACCGGGGATCCTACGAGCAGTACTTC.